This T cell receptor (beta chain) was sequenced during a study of cytomegalovirus exposure and HLA in healthy donors. The overall study: Counted in an early data release were approximately 80 million unique TCRs from HLA-typed donors.

This clone was counted between two and nine times. Its antigen remains unidentified. V dropped 0 bases and J dropped 3 bases, with 6 bases sitting between them. Per the germline V gene, CDR1 is MNHEY and CDR2 is SVGAGI. The CDR3 has 14 residues. Study outcomes and limitations: The authors listed approximately 160 TCR beta chains as cytomegalovirus-associated. Researchers reported from a later analysis that most CMV-associated TCR beta chains appeared HLA-restricted. Researchers reported in a later analysis that common viral pathogens appeared linked to several top clusters.

The PCR was carried out with 60 Vbeta primers and 13 Jbeta primers. Clones were sequenced by immunoSEQ multiplex PCR, and TCRdb holds only the in-frame ones, with some missing. The data show about 140,000 clones, with 75% seen just once and 3% to 3.5% held by the top ten. Sequenced sample: PBMCs. The chain employs TRBV6-5 and TRBJ2-1; D is unresolved. This clonotype originated in a man between 35 and 55 years old in good health and CMV-seronegative. The CDR3 here is CASSYSYSYNEQFF. CDR3 in DNA: TGTGCCAGCAGTTACTCGTACAGCTACAATGAGCAGTTCTTC.